The 21 T cell receptor beta chains below were found in one sample sequenced in a study of human T cells and chemical hapten exposure. The time point denotes: patch test 2, 6 weeks after DPC sensitization. Treatment here: therapeutic diphenylcyclopropenone sensitization with weekly scalp DPC. MiXCR, run by TCRdb on the RACE reads, gives a single entry per CDR3 protein. The sample contains tens of thousands of distinct CDR3 sequences, 9.5% to 13% of which appear only once. The material was whole blood, obtained in connection with sensitization to the hapten diphenylcyclopropenone (DPC). The receptors derive from a woman aged 30 to 39 with alopecia areata. Some clones in this sample may be carry-over from other donors' samples.

This clonotype has ten or more counts. The CDR3 protein is CASSGGTRIYNEQFF. The DNA of the CDR3 is TGTGCCAGCAGCGGGGGGACTAGGATCTACAATGAGCAGTTCTTC. This chain links TRBV5-8 with TRBJ2-1; 8 nucleotides align to TRBD2. The V and J ends lost 4 bases and 3 bases, in that order; junction bases with no gene match: 6. CDR1 is SGHTS, CDR2 YDEGEE, per germline. The CDR3 is 15 amino acids. Filled out from reference TRBV5-8 and TRBJ2-1, the complete variable domain reads EAGVTQSPTHLIKTRGQQATLRCSPISGHTSVYWYQQALGLGLQFLLWYDEGEERNRGNFPPRFSGRQFPNYSSELNVNALELEDSALYLCASSGGTRIYNEQFFGPGTRLTVL.

This clonotype has only a few counts. The chain carries TRBV5-1 and TRBJ2-4, with D possibly being TRBD1 (6 bases). Trimming cost V 9 bases and J 10 bases, with 20 bases left between them. The germline gives CDR1 SGHRS, CDR2 YFSETQ. There are 13 residues in the CDR3. The CDR3 DNA follows: TGCGCCACCCGAACCGAACAGGGATCTATTCAGTACTTC. The encoded protein is CATRTEQGSIQYF.

This clonotype was recorded at least ten times. The chain uses TRBV5-1 and TRBJ2-2, with TRBD2 matching 9 bases. J gave up 3 bases and V 7 bases, and 7 bases lay outside the gene matches. Germline V gives CDR1 SGHRS, CDR2 YFSETQ. This CDR3 contains 15 residues. This CDR3 reads CASYSGSGDTGELFF. In nucleotides, the CDR3 is TGCGCCAGCTATAGCGGGAGCGGTGACACCGGGGAGCTGTTTTTT.

This clonotype was counted ten times or more. This chain connects TRBV2 to TRBJ1-2; D unclear. This CDR3 is 13 amino acids long. Germline CDR1 and CDR2: SNHLY and FYNNEI. V was shortened by 4 bases and J by 2 bases, with 8 bases between the two germline ends. The DNA of the CDR3 is TGTGCCAGCAGTGCTGACAAGAACTATGGCTACACCTTC. Translation gives CASSADKNYGYTF.

The chain has TRBV9 and TRBJ2-4; 7 bases map to TRBD1. Germline V gene lookup returns CDR1 SGDLS and CDR2 YYNGEE. The CDR3 consists of 13 residues. Trimming cost V 1 base and J 8 bases; bases outside gene matches: 3. The CDR3 DNA reads as TGTGCCAGCAGCGTACGGGACAGAGACATTCAGTACTTC. Amino acids: CASSVRDRDIQYF.

The chain uses TRBV5-4 and TRBJ2-5; weak D call: TRBD1 (6 bases). Between the trimmed V and J ends, which lost 4 bases and 4 bases, there was a span of 14 bases. The CDR3 is 14 amino acids. Germline lookup yields CDR1 SGHNT and CDR2 YYREEE (reference sequence). The CDR3, as DNA: TGTGCCAGCAGCCAAGCGGCCAGGGGAGAGACCCAGTACTTC. Protein sequence: CASSQAARGETQYF.

In its sample, this clonotype was seen many times. The V call is TRBV18, the J call TRBJ1-1; TRBD1 might be the D (5 bases). In germline, CDR1 is KGHSH, CDR2 LQKENI. Trimming stripped 7 bases from V and 5 bases from J, with 11 bases between. This CDR3 has 12 amino acids. The CDR3 spells CASWAGGTEAFF. The CDR3 DNA follows: TGTGCCAGCTGGGCCGGGGGGACTGAAGCTTTCTTT.

This clonotype was detected ten times or more. The chain links TRBV29-1 to TRBJ2-5, with 7 bases fitting TRBD1. This CDR3 has 15 amino acids. CDR1 and CDR2 from the germline V gene are SQVTM and ANQGSEA. Trimming cost V 0 bases and J 5 bases; bases outside gene matches: 9. CDR3 in DNA: TGCAGCGTTGAAGACCCAAGGGGGCCCTTGGAGACCCAGTACTTC. This sequence encodes CSVEDPRGPLETQYF.

V and J are TRBV11-2 and TRBJ2-5; D unclear. The CDR3 runs 13 residues. Germline CDR1 and CDR2: SGHAT and FQNNGV. V was trimmed by 5 bases and J by 6 bases, leaving 13 bases between them. CDR3 protein: CASSTQIQQTQYF. DNA of the CDR3: TGTGCCAGCAGCACTCAGATACAACAGACCCAGTACTTC.

This clonotype was observed a handful of times. The chain couples TRBV28 to TRBJ2-7; the match to TRBD2 covers 10 bases. The CDR3 is made up of 15 amino acids. Germline CDR1 MDHEN, CDR2 SYDVKM. V shed 2 bases, J shed 2 bases, and the junction held 3 bases outside the gene matches. This chain's CDR3 is CASSLASGGTYEQYF. The CDR3 region has the DNA TGTGCCAGCAGTTTAGCTAGCGGGGGTACCTACGAGCAGTACTTC.

There are many counts of this clonotype. This chain uses TRBV12-3 or TRBV12-4 with TRBJ1-5; TRBD1 matches 9 bases. The trim removed 5 bases at V and 2 bases at J, leaving 10 bases unmatched. This CDR3 spans 17 amino acids. CDR3 residues: CASSPGQGSGGNQPQHF. As DNA, the CDR3 is TGTGCCAGCAGTCCGGGACAGGGTTCTGGGGGCAATCAGCCCCAGCATTTT.

This clonotype was counted only a few times. Given a much more abundant clone one base away, this may be a read error. This chain links TRBV5-1 with TRBJ2-5; 13 positions agree with TRBD2. V dropped 2 bases and J dropped 1; count of bases not matched to a gene: 2. Germline assignment: CDR1 SGHRS and CDR2 YFSETQ. The CDR3 totals 16 residues. CDR3 in amino acids: CASSFGTSGTQETQYF. CDR3 sequence (DNA): TGCGCCAGCAGCTTCGGGACTAGCGGGACCCAAGAGACCCAGTACTTC.

Only a few counts were recorded for this clonotype. This sequence joins TRBV20-1 and TRBJ2-1; possibly TRBD1 or TRBD2 for D (5 bases each). This CDR3 has 12 residues. Trimming took 3 bases from V and 6 from J, leaving 9 bases between them. The germline gives CDR1 DFQATT, CDR2 SNEGSKA (reference sequence). CDR3 in amino acids: CSARGVPNEQFF. The CDR3, as DNA: TGCAGTGCTAGGGGGGTACCCAATGAGCAGTTCTTC.

This clonotype was detected many times. V usage is TRBV3-1 and J usage is TRBJ1-6; a possible D gene is TRBD1 (5 bases). This CDR3 is 15 amino acids long. The V end was cut by 2 bases, the J end by 8 bases, with 13 bases between. Germline V gene data show CDR1 as LGHDT and CDR2 as YNNKEL (reference sequence). The CDR3 sequence is CASSQYWQGHSPLHF. CDR3 bases: TGTGCCAGCAGCCAATATTGGCAGGGCCATTCACCCCTCCACTTT.

The table lists this clonotype with many counts. The genes are TRBV5-1 and TRBJ2-5, with 7 bases identical to TRBD2. Germline V gene sequence: CDR1 SGHRS, CDR2 YFSETQ. The V and J ends lost 2 bases and 4 bases, in that order; junction bases with no gene match: 8. The CDR3 length is 15 residues. CDR3 coding DNA: TGCGCCAGCAGCTTCTCCTTGGCGGGAGCAGAGACCCAGTACTTC. It specifies CASSFSLAGAETQYF. Complete variable domain (other parts from reference TRBV5-1 and TRBJ2-5): KAGVTQTPRYLIKTRGQQVTLSCSPISGHRSVSWYQQTPGQGLQFLFEYFSETQRNKGNFPGRFSGRQFSNSRSEMNVSTLELGDSALYLCASSFSLAGAETQYFGPGTRLLVL.

This clonotype appeared a few times. The V call is TRBV5-1, the J call TRBJ2-1, with D possibly TRBD1 on 5 matching bases. The CDR3 runs 15 residues. Per germline, CDR1 SGHRS and CDR2 YFSETQ. Trimming cost V 3 bases and J 8 bases, with 18 bases left between them. CDR3 nucleotides: TGCGCCAGCAGCTACGCAGACAGCTTGCTGGATGAGCAGTTCTTC. This translates into CASSYADSLLDEQFF.

This clonotype was counted a few times. CDR3 sequence reads: CASSSLVDHPLDTQYF. The CDR3 region has the DNA TGTGCCAGCAGTTCCCTAGTGGACCACCCATTAGATACGCAGTATTTT. The chain links TRBV12-3 or TRBV12-4 to TRBJ2-3; D not certain. This CDR3 is 16 amino acids long. The V end lost 4 bases, the J end lost 5 bases, and 19 bases lay between the germline ends.

This clonotype occurred many times. The chain employs TRBV7-9 and TRBJ1-3; D perhaps matches TRBD1 (6 bases). Trimming took 5 bases from V and 1 from J, leaving 18 bases between them. The CDR3 is made up of 17 amino acids. Germline loops: CDR1 SEHNR, CDR2 FQNEAQ (reference sequence). The CDR3 sequence is CASSPGVRDRSGNTIYF. Written as DNA, the CDR3 is TGTGCCAGCAGCCCAGGGGTCAGAGACCGGTCTGGAAACACCATATATTTT.

V is TRBV3-1 and J is TRBJ2-1; D might be TRBD2 (6 bases). Germline V gene lookup returns CDR1 LGHDT and CDR2 YNNKEL (reference sequence). V lost 1 base and J lost 13, with 17 bases in between. This CDR3 has 14 residues. In DNA form, the CDR3 reads TGTGCCAGCAGCCAAGTAATCACTAGCTTGGCTCAGTTCTTC. As protein: CASSQVITSLAQFF.

This clonotype was seen ten or more times. CDR3 in amino acids: CASSSRGGGSYEQYF. As DNA, the CDR3 is TGTGCCAGCAGTTCAAGGGGCGGGGGATCCTACGAGCAGTACTTC. The chain combines TRBV28 with TRBJ2-7, with 7 bases fitting TRBD2. V lost 4 bases to trimming and J lost 1 base; unmatched junction nucleotides: 7. This CDR3 is built from 15 residues. Germline V gives CDR1 MDHEN, CDR2 SYDVKM.

This clonotype was counted many times. The chain employs TRBV27 and TRBJ1-5; D gene ambiguous. V was trimmed by 8 bases and J by 1 base, leaving 9 bases between them. The germline gives CDR1 MNHEY, CDR2 SMNVEV (reference sequence). The CDR3 loop spans 13 amino acids. CDR3 loop: CASGSWSNQPQHF. CDR3 coding DNA: TGTGCCAGCGGGAGCTGGAGCAATCAGCCCCAGCATTTT.